The 21 T cell receptor beta chains below all came from one sample that was sequenced in a study of shared clonotypes between healthy human individuals. Sequencing was performed with immunoSEQ multiplex PCR; in TCRdb, only in-frame clones are kept and a portion is missing. The repertoire includes a few hundred thousand clones, 80% to 90% of them detected once, and around 15% sits in the top ten. The sample consisted of memory CD8+ T cells sorted from blood. Subset here: CD45RO+ cells pooled with CCR7-negative TemRA cells. The receptors originated from a man aged 18 to 30 in good health.

The chain uses TRBV10-2 and TRBJ1-5; 7 bases agree with TRBD1. CDR3 length equals 16 residues. The germline V gene has CDR1 WSHSY and CDR2 SAAADI. V lost 3 bases to trimming and J lost 0 bases; unmatched junction nucleotides: 5. In DNA form, the CDR3 reads TGCGCCAGCAGTGACCGGGACAGTTATAGCAATCAGCCCCAGCATTTT. This translates into CASSDRDSYSNQPQHF.

Written as DNA, the CDR3 is TGTGCCAGCCGGCTGGGCGGGGGCTACAATGAGCAGTTCTTC. Protein product: CASRLGGGYNEQFF. V usage is TRBV11-2 and J usage is TRBJ2-1; 7 bases match TRBD2. The V segment lost 8 bases and the J segment 3 bases; nucleotides outside the gene matches: 7. The CDR3 runs to 14 residues. Looked up from germline, CDR1 is SGHAT and CDR2 is FQNNGV.

This sequence joins TRBV4-1 and TRBJ1-2; D gene unclear. V was shortened by 1 base and J by 3 bases, with 9 bases between the two germline ends. Germline lookup yields CDR1 MGHRA and CDR2 YSYEKL. This CDR3 spans 14 amino acids. CDR3 coding DNA: TGCGCCAGCAGCCAAGTAGGCTCGCACTATGGCTACACCTTC. It translates to CASSQVGSHYGYTF.

The V call is TRBV5-4, the J call TRBJ1-2; no firm D call. The germline V and J ends were trimmed by 2 bases and 4 bases, with 9 bases remaining between them. The CDR3 has 13 amino acids. Per germline, CDR1 SGHNT and CDR2 YYREEE (reference sequence). For the CDR3, the DNA is TGTGCCAGCAGCTTAGACCGAATCTATGGCTACACCTTC. Its protein is CASSLDRIYGYTF.

This clone has just one count. The chain combines TRBV4-1 with TRBJ2-1; D possibly corresponds to TRBD2 (6 bases). The germline gives CDR1 MGHRA, CDR2 YSYEKL. Trimming pared 2 bases from V and 6 bases from J, leaving 8 bases between. CDR3 length equals 13 residues. The CDR3 nucleotides read TGCGCCAGCAGCCAATACGGGGGCAATGAGCAGTTCTTC. It yields the protein CASSQYGGNEQFF.

This chain uses TRBV4-3 with TRBJ1-6; D ambiguous. Germline V gene lookup returns CDR1 LGHNA and CDR2 YSLEER. The V end lost 0 bases, the J end lost 8 bases, and 11 bases lay between the germline ends. There are 15 residues in the CDR3. The CDR3 region has the DNA TGCGCCAGCAGCCAAGAAGCCCTGGAACATTCACCCCTCCACTTT. Protein product: CASSQEALEHSPLHF.

V gene TRBV10-2 combines with J gene TRBJ2-7; no clear D gene. The germline gives CDR1 WSHSY, CDR2 SAAADI. This CDR3 has 16 amino acids. The V end lost 6 bases, the J end lost 4 bases, and 22 bases lay between the germline ends. The chain's CDR3 is CASSDRTLPHFYEQYF. CDR3 sequence (DNA): TGCGCCAGCAGCGATAGGACGCTTCCCCACTTTTACGAGCAGTACTTC.

This chain links TRBV4-3 with TRBJ2-3; 7 bases map to TRBD1. The CDR3 is 17 amino acids. Losses at the gene ends were 0 bases for V and 5 bases for J; bases not matched to a gene: 11. CDR1 and CDR2 (germline): LGHNA, YSLEER. This CDR3 is CASSQDQPQGLGDTQYF. Written as DNA, the CDR3 is TGCGCCAGCAGCCAAGACCAACCACAGGGGTTGGGAGATACGCAGTATTTT.

Here the CDR3 DNA reads TGTGCCAGCAGTTCGGGACAGGGGAATGGGTACACTGAAGCTTTCTTT. Amino acids: CASSSGQGNGYTEAFF. The chain combines TRBV6-5 with TRBJ1-1; 10 bases are a match to TRBD1. Germline assignment: CDR1 MNHEY and CDR2 SVGAGI. This CDR3 has 16 residues. Losses at the gene ends were 4 bases for V and 3 bases for J; bases not matched to a gene: 8.

In its sample, this clone was seen once. The chain employs TRBV6-1 and TRBJ2-1, with 9 nucleotides matching TRBD1. The CDR3 runs 15 residues. In germline, CDR1 is MNHNS, CDR2 SASEGT. Unmatched junction bases numbered 9, after V lost 5 bases and J lost 7 bases. CDR3 sequence reads: CASSSRDRETNEQFF. In DNA form, the CDR3 reads TGTGCCAGCAGTAGCCGGGACAGGGAGACAAATGAGCAGTTCTTC.

This clone has a single count. The genes are TRBV11-2 and TRBJ2-7; D unresolved. The V and J ends lost 2 bases and 3 bases respectively, with 14 bases between them. The CDR3 runs 15 residues. Germline V lookup: CDR1 SGHAT, CDR2 FQNNGV. The CDR3 sequence: CASSLSPNSDYEQYF. The DNA of the CDR3 is TGTGCCAGCAGCTTATCCCCCAACTCCGACTACGAGCAGTACTTC.

The V gene is TRBV6-6, the J gene TRBJ2-7; 11 bases map to TRBD1. Germline V lookup: CDR1 MNHNY, CDR2 SVGAGI (reference sequence). This CDR3 has 16 amino acids. V lost 8 bases and J lost 2; bases outside the gene matches: 11. The CDR3 reads CASSYPGQGGPYEQYF. The CDR3 nucleotides are TGTGCCAGCTCCTATCCGGGACAGGGGGGTCCCTACGAGCAGTACTTC.

The J gene is TRBJ2-2, the V gene TRBV7-6; D uncertain. Germline V CDR1 and CDR2: SGHVS, FNYEAQ. CDR3 size: 14 residues. Trimming cost V 1 base and J 4 bases, with 7 bases left between them. CDR3 loop: CASSLDVGTGELFF. The CDR3 DNA is TGTGCCAGCAGCTTAGATGTCGGCACCGGGGAGCTGTTTTTT.

The chain couples TRBV6-6 to TRBJ2-7; the D gene could be TRBD1 or TRBD2 (5 bases each). This CDR3 contains 15 residues. Trimming took off 6 bases at V and 4 bases at J, with 19 bases between the two ends. Germline values: CDR1 MNHNY, CDR2 SVGAGI (reference sequence). CDR3 nucleotide sequence: TGTGCCAGCAGCTCTGGGACCCAAGGTTCTTACGAGCAGTACTTC. Translated: CASSSGTQGSYEQYF.

The count of this clone is one. The chain has TRBV7-9 and TRBJ2-2; the match to TRBD1 covers 10 bases. This CDR3 contains 17 residues. Germline V gives CDR1 SEHNR, CDR2 FQNEAQ (reference sequence). V lost 5 bases, J lost 6 bases, and 12 bases stayed unmatched. CDR3 protein: CASSPATGQGKPGELFF. CDR3 sequence (DNA): TGTGCCAGCAGCCCCGCCACGGGACAGGGGAAGCCCGGGGAGCTGTTTTTT.

This clone was detected only a few times. The gene calls are TRBV11-3 and TRBJ2-3, with D maybe TRBD2 (5 bases). Trimming stripped 3 bases from V and 4 bases from J, with 8 bases between. The germline V gene has CDR1 SGHNT and CDR2 YENEEA. CDR3 length: 13 residues. The CDR3 DNA follows: TGTGCCAGCAGCTTCGAAGCGGCAGATACGCAGTATTTT. Translating gives CASSFEAADTQYF.

This sequence joins TRBV6-5 and TRBJ1-3; no clear D. Germline V lookup: CDR1 MNHEY, CDR2 SVGAGI. The CDR3 covers 15 residues. V lost 0 bases, J lost 0 bases, and 6 bases lay in between. DNA for the CDR3: TGTGCCAGCAGTTACTCGGTGATCTCTGGAAACACCATATATTTT. Protein: CASSYSVISGNTIYF.

The genes are TRBV2 and TRBJ2-4, with a possible D match to TRBD2 (6 bases). The V and J ends lost 3 bases and 3 bases respectively, with 12 bases between them. The CDR3 is made up of 15 amino acids. The germline V gene encodes CDR1 SNHLY and CDR2 FYNNEI. The CDR3 region is CASSDGVEGKNIQYF. CDR3 in DNA: TGTGCCAGCAGTGATGGCGTGGAGGGCAAAAACATTCAGTACTTC.

The chain has TRBV4-3 and TRBJ2-5; D is unresolved. The CDR3 contains 13 residues. V shed 1 base and J shed 5 bases, with 8 bases lying between them. Looked up from germline, CDR1 is LGHNA and CDR2 is YSLEER. The DNA for the CDR3 is TGCGCCAGCAGCCAAGGGAGTAGGGAGACCCAGTACTTC. Translating it yields CASSQGSRETQYF.

The rearrangement links TRBV9 to TRBJ1-2; tentatively, D is TRBD1 (5 bases). V was cut by 0 bases and J by 3 bases, with 12 bases left in between. CDR1 SGDLS and CDR2 YYNGEE come from the germline V gene. The CDR3 runs to 15 residues. The CDR3 DNA follows: TGTGCCAGCAGCGTAGGAGTAGGGGACGACTATGGCTACACCTTC. Residues: CASSVGVGDDYGYTF.

The rearrangement joins TRBV6-5 to TRBJ2-1, with 9 bases identical to TRBD2. The CDR3 extends over 15 amino acids. Germline V gene lookup returns CDR1 MNHEY and CDR2 SVGAGI. The V and J ends lost 5 bases and 4 bases, in that order; junction bases with no gene match: 6. CDR3 amino acids: CASSLSGGPYNEQFF. In DNA, the CDR3 is TGTGCCAGCAGTCTGAGCGGGGGGCCATACAATGAGCAGTTCTTC.